These 22 T cell receptor beta chains came from one sample sequenced in a study of CD8+CD57+ T cells in acquired aplastic anemia. The template used for profiling TCR beta VDJ and CDR3 was genomic DNA. Via MiXCR, TCRdb re-called the reads, giving one row per CDR3 protein. The table shows 170,000 or so distinct CDR3 sequences, with roughly 65% occurring only once. The authors sequenced patients whose flow cytometry had shown CD8+CD57+ cell expansion. The sequencing input was sorted CD4+, CD8+, or CD8+CD57+ T cells (not recorded which) from PBMCs. The receptors originated from a human donor with aplastic anemia.

The genes are TRBV7-2 and TRBJ2-7, with 7 bases fitting TRBD2. The V gene end was trimmed by 7 bases and the J gene end by 3 bases; junction bases not matched to a gene: 15. Per germline, CDR1 SGHTA and CDR2 FQGNSA. The CDR3 spans 16 residues. The CDR3 loop is CASNGGSGNSYYEQYF. CDR3 DNA sequence: TGTGCCAGCAACGGGGGGAGCGGGAACTCTTACTACGAGCAGTACTTC.

The CDR3 protein is CAISPTWVNEQYF. In DNA form, the CDR3 reads TGTGCCATCAGTCCGACATGGGTCAACGAGCAGTACTTC. This chain links TRBV10-3 with TRBJ2-7; the D is unclear. The CDR3 runs 13 residues. The V gene lost 5 bases and the J gene lost 5 bases, with 13 bases spanning the gap. Per the germline V gene, CDR1 is ENHRY and CDR2 is SYGVKD.

Ten or more counts support this clonotype. The V gene is TRBV12-5, the J gene TRBJ1-5, with D uncertain. CDR3 length equals 14 residues. Per the germline V gene, CDR1 is LGHNT and CDR2 is FRNRAP. The germline V and J ends were trimmed by 3 bases and 2 bases, with 8 bases remaining between them. In DNA, the CDR3 is TGTGCTAGTGGTTTAGACCCAGGCAATCAGCCCCAGCATTTT. Residues: CASGLDPGNQPQHF.

The chain employs TRBV20-1 and TRBJ2-7; perhaps TRBD2 as D (7 bases). Germline assignment: CDR1 DFQATT and CDR2 SNEGSKA (reference sequence). CDR3 length equals 13 residues. Trimming removed 0 bases at V and 6 bases at J, with 12 bases between. CDR3 nucleotides: TGCAGTGCTAGAGAACGGGGGGCATTCGAGCAGTACTTC. The encoded protein is CSARERGAFEQYF.

The rearrangement joins TRBV4-2 to TRBJ2-2, with D maybe TRBD2 (6 bases). V was pared by 0 bases and J by 6 bases, with 14 bases between. Germline V CDR1 and CDR2: LGHNA, YNFKEQ. The CDR3 sequence is 16 residues long. CDR3 coding DNA: TGTGCCAGCAGCCAAGAGGGGGGTTCTTTCGCCGGGGAGCTGTTTTTT. This translates into CASSQEGGSFAGELFF.

This chain connects TRBV3-1 to TRBJ1-6; 7 bases line up with TRBD1. The CDR3 is made up of 15 amino acids. The V gene's germline CDR1 is LGHDT and CDR2 YNNKEL (reference sequence). Losses at the gene ends were 4 bases for V and 9 bases for J; bases not matched to a gene: 9. The CDR3 nucleotides read TGTGCCAGCAGCCCACCGACAGGGTCAGGTTCACCCCTCCACTTT. It encodes CASSPPTGSGSPLHF. The full variable domain, its missing parts supplied by reference TRBV3-1 and TRBJ1-6, is DTAVSQTPKYLVTQMGNDKSIKCEQNLGHDTMYWYKQDSKKFLKIMFSYNNKELIINETVPNRFSPKSPDKAHLNLHINSLELGDSAVYFCASSPPTGSGSPLHFGNGTRLTVT.

There are many counts of this clonotype. The chain couples TRBV10-3 to TRBJ1-1; 8 positions match TRBD1. CDR3 length: 15 amino acids. V gave up 7 bases and J gave up 2 bases; unmatched junction bases: 9. Germline V gene data show CDR1 as ENHRY and CDR2 as SYGVKD. CDR3 bases: TGTGCCATCACCACGACAGGGGCGATCAACACTGAAGCTTTCTTT. It yields the protein CAITTTGAINTEAFF.

The V and J genes are TRBV20-1 and TRBJ1-5, with D possibly TRBD1 on 6 matching bases. Trimming cost V 7 bases and J 7 bases, with 14 bases left between them. CDR3 length equals 12 residues. Germline CDR1 DFQATT, CDR2 SNEGSKA (reference sequence). The DNA of the CDR3 is TGCAGTGGGACACAGGGTCAACAGCCCCAGCATTTT. It codes for CSGTQGQQPQHF.

This clonotype was detected ten times or more. The V gene is TRBV5-6, the J gene TRBJ1-1, with D perhaps matching TRBD1 (6 bases). The CDR3 totals 16 residues. V was shortened by 1 base and J by 5 bases, with 18 bases between the two germline ends. In germline, CDR1 is SGHDT, CDR2 YYEEEE. The chain's CDR3 is CASSLNMGARVTEAFF. The CDR3, as DNA: TGTGCCAGCAGCTTGAACATGGGGGCGCGGGTAACTGAAGCTTTCTTT.

In its sample, this clonotype was seen many times. The rearrangement joins TRBV7-3 to TRBJ2-3; D gene unclear. Germline lookup yields CDR1 SGHTA and CDR2 FQGTGA. Trimming pared 0 bases from V and 0 bases from J, leaving 7 bases between. The CDR3 length is 15 residues. The chain's CDR3 is CASSLTESSTDTQYF. The CDR3 DNA reads as TGTGCCAGCAGCTTAACCGAATCTAGCACAGATACGCAGTATTTT.

The chain is built from TRBV20-1 and TRBJ2-7; 8 nucleotides align to TRBD2. This CDR3 is 14 amino acids long. Per the germline V gene, CDR1 is DFQATT and CDR2 is SNEGSKA (reference sequence). The junction had 10 bases not matched to a gene; V was cut back by 3 bases and J by 6 bases. The CDR3 nucleotides read TGCAGTGCTAGCTACGGACTAGCCTCGGGCGAGCAGTACTTC. Residues: CSASYGLASGEQYF.

As concerns this clonotype: Germline and junction disagree at one end, which may indicate a read error. V usage is TRBV19 and J usage is TRBJ2-7, with 7 nucleotides matching TRBD2. Germline assignment: CDR1 LNHDA and CDR2 SQIVND (reference sequence). The CDR3 sequence is 13 residues long. The CDR3 loop is CASSLVLWRERSF. DNA for the CDR3: TGTGCCAGTAGTTTAGTATTGTGGCGGGAGCGCTCGTTC.

This clonotype was seen many times. The chain's CDR3 is CASSMSPNEQFF. CDR3 nucleotides: TGTGCCAGTAGTATGTCCCCGAATGAGCAGTTCTTC. This chain joins TRBV19 and TRBJ2-1; D uncertain. V was shortened by 3 bases and J by 7 bases, with 7 bases between the two germline ends. Germline CDR1 reads LNHDA; CDR2 reads SQIVND (reference sequence). This CDR3 is built from 12 residues.

The chain has TRBV7-8 and TRBJ2-1; 15 bases align to TRBD2. Germline V gene sequence: CDR1 SGHVS, CDR2 FQNEAQ. With V trimmed by 2 bases and J by 4 bases, 9 bases remained unmatched. The CDR3 runs 19 residues. CDR3 DNA sequence: TGTGCCAGCAGCTTAACGCCGCCCGGGACTAGCGGGGGGTACAATGAGCAGTTCTTC. Translation gives CASSLTPPGTSGGYNEQFF. Combining the CDR3 with reference TRBV7-8 and TRBJ2-1 gives the whole variable domain GAGVSQSPRYKVAKRGQDVALRCDPISGHVSLFWYQQALGQGPEFLTYFQNEAQLDKSGLPSDRFFAERPEGSVSTLKIQRTQQEDSAVYLCASSLTPPGTSGGYNEQFFGPGTRLTVL.

Comments on this clonotype: The conserved phenylalanine or tryptophan is not found at the CDR3 terminus, so this likely reflects a read error. The chain is built from TRBV27 and TRBJ1-1, with D unclear. The CDR3 is made up of 12 amino acids. From germline, CDR1 is MNHEY and CDR2 SMNVEV (reference sequence). V gave up 5 bases and J gave up 4 bases, with 8 bases separating them. In DNA form, the CDR3 reads TGTGCCAGCAGTCCGCGGGGCACTGAAGCTTTCTTA. Protein product: CASSPRGTEAFL.

The V and J genes are TRBV12-3 or TRBV12-4 and TRBJ2-5; weak D call: TRBD1 (6 bases). This CDR3 spans 16 amino acids. Trimming took off 3 bases at V and 5 bases at J, with 19 bases between the two ends. Here the CDR3 reads CASSLGSTGFGETQYF. The CDR3 nucleotides read TGTGCCAGCAGTTTGGGGTCCACAGGGTTCGGGGAGACCCAGTACTTC.

This chain uses TRBV29-1 with TRBJ2-7; 7 nucleotides align to TRBD2. Unmatched junction bases numbered 13, after V lost 8 bases and J lost 3 bases. CDR1 SQVTM and CDR2 ANQGSEA come from the germline V gene. This CDR3 spans 14 amino acids. The DNA for the CDR3 is TGCAGCAGTGGAAGGGAGCGGGGTGGCTACGAGCAGTACTTC. Translating gives CSSGRERGGYEQYF.

V usage is TRBV9 and J usage is TRBJ2-2; D uncertain. Germline CDR1 and CDR2: SGDLS and YYNGEE. Trimming stripped 3 bases from V and 7 bases from J, with 10 bases between. This CDR3 region has 13 residues. CDR3: CASSGVTYGELFF. The DNA for the CDR3 is TGTGCCAGCAGCGGTGTAACATACGGGGAGCTGTTTTTT.

The chain combines TRBV20-1 with TRBJ2-1; 11 bases agree with TRBD2. The CDR3 sequence is 15 residues long. Germline V gene data show CDR1 as DFQATT and CDR2 as SNEGSKA (reference sequence). V was pared by 3 bases and J by 5 bases, with 6 bases of the junction left unmatched. The CDR3 reads CSARLAGGPDNEQFF. CDR3 DNA: TGCAGTGCTAGGTTAGCGGGGGGGCCGGACAATGAGCAGTTCTTC.

The chain recombines TRBV7-6 with TRBJ2-5, with TRBD2 matching 11 bases. CDR1 and CDR2 from the germline V gene are SGHVS and FNYEAQ. V lost 0 bases to trimming and J lost 2 bases; unmatched junction nucleotides: 5. The CDR3 loop spans 17 amino acids. As DNA, the CDR3 is TGTGCCAGCAGCTTAGCCGCAGGGACTAGCGGACAAGAGACCCAGTACTTC. This sequence encodes CASSLAAGTSGQETQYF. Full variable domain (outside the CDR3, taken from reference TRBV7-6 and TRBJ2-5): GAGVSQSPRYKVTKRGQDVALRCDPISGHVSLYWYRQALGQGPEFLTYFNYEAQQDKSGLPNDRFSAERPEGSISTLTIQRTEQRDSAMYRCASSLAAGTSGQETQYFGPGTRLLVL.

The gene calls are TRBV7-2 and TRBJ1-2, with 10 bases fitting TRBD1. V dropped 5 bases and J dropped 8; count of bases not matched to a gene: 8. The CDR3 has 14 amino acids. Germline V gene sequence: CDR1 SGHTA, CDR2 FQGNSA. The CDR3: CASSVGTGESGYTF. The CDR3 DNA reads as TGTGCCAGCAGCGTAGGGACAGGGGAATCGGGCTACACCTTC.

This clonotype occurred a few times. The chain uses TRBV27 and TRBJ1-2, with 9 bases lining up with TRBD1. Germline CDR1 MNHEY, CDR2 SMNVEV (reference sequence). The CDR3 consists of 13 residues. With V trimmed by 5 bases and J by 10 bases, 8 bases remained unmatched. Here the CDR3 reads CASSLAGQGYYTF. The CDR3 nucleotides are TGTGCCAGCAGTCTAGCGGGACAGGGTTACTACACCTTC.